The present TCR beta chain was sequenced within a study of blood T cell repertoires in COVID-19. Germline CDR1 SGHNT, CDR2 YYREEE (reference sequence). This CDR3 is 14 amino acids long. V shed 5 bases and J 8 bases; nucleotides not matched to a gene: 10. Libraries were prepared by immunoSEQ multiplex PCR; TCRdb keeps only in-frame clonotypes and omits some of them. The sample carries approximately 220,000 clones, approximately 80% recorded once. The chain is built from TRBV5-4 and TRBJ1-3; 7 nucleotides align to TRBD1. The specimen was peripheral blood. This TCR was sampled from a woman between 70 and 85 years old with acute or convalescent COVID-19. The CDR3 sequence is CASRLDRVSDTIYF. CDR3 DNA: TGTGCCAGCAGGTTAGACAGGGTATCGGACACCATATATTTT.